One and the same sample provided the 10 T cell receptor beta chains below, sequenced in a study of OX40 agonist ivuxolimab in advanced cancers. The assay was immunoSEQ multiplex PCR, and TCRdb's table has in-frame clones only and misses some. The data hold around 76,000 clones, with roughly 85% observed a single time. The sample consisted of CD4+ or CD8+ T cells sorted from blood, taken in a trial of the OX40 agonist ivuxolimab. Every receptor here comes from an adult with an advanced solid tumor such as melanoma, head and neck, liver or kidney cancer.

In its sample, this clone was seen once. The chain is built from TRBV2 and TRBJ2-3; weak D call: TRBD1 (7 bases). Trimming cost V 6 bases and J 5 bases, with 21 bases left between them. Germline assignment: CDR1 SNHLY and CDR2 FYNNEI. This CDR3 comprises 16 residues. CDR3 nucleotide sequence: TGTGCCAGCAGCCCGGCGGCAGGGGGGACGGGAGATACGCAGTATTTT. Translating it yields CASSPAAGGTGDTQYF.

This chain uses TRBV7-2 with TRBJ1-4, with 8 bases aligning to TRBD1. Per germline, CDR1 SGHTA and CDR2 FQGNSA. The trim removed 5 bases at V and 3 bases at J, leaving 2 bases unmatched. CDR3 length equals 14 residues. The chain's CDR3 is CASSPDRANEKLFF. CDR3 sequence (DNA): TGTGCCAGCAGCCCGGACAGGGCTAATGAAAAACTGTTTTTT. The full variable domain, completed using reference TRBV7-2 and TRBJ1-4, is GAGVSQSPSNKVTEKGKDVELRCDPISGHTALYWYRQSLGQGLEFLIYFQGNSAPDKSGLPSDRFSAERTGGSVSTLTIQRTQQEDSAVYLCASSPDRANEKLFFGSGTQLSVL.

V usage is TRBV7-2 and J usage is TRBJ2-1; D possibly corresponds to TRBD1 (5 bases). This CDR3 region has 13 residues. CDR1 is SGHTA, CDR2 FQGNSA, per germline. V lost 5 bases and J 7 bases, leaving 12 bases between the germline ends. DNA of the CDR3: TGTGCCAGCAGCGGCAGGGTTACGAATGAGCAGTTCTTC. Translating gives CASSGRVTNEQFF.

This clone was counted a few times. The J gene is TRBJ1-1, the V gene TRBV10-3; tentatively, D is TRBD1 (5 bases). The CDR3 is 13 amino acids. The V and J ends lost 5 bases and 2 bases respectively, with 9 bases between them. Germline loops: CDR1 ENHRY, CDR2 SYGVKD. This CDR3 reads CAISKQVNTEAFF. For the CDR3, the DNA is TGTGCCATCAGTAAACAGGTTAACACTGAAGCTTTCTTT.

The table lists this clone with a count of one. The chain combines TRBV30 with TRBJ2-3, with D tentatively TRBD2 (5 bases). Trimming cost V 0 bases and J 0 bases, with 13 bases left between them. The CDR3 extends over 16 amino acids. Germline values: CDR1 GTSNPN, CDR2 SVGIG (reference sequence). The CDR3 DNA is TGTGCCTGGAGTGTGGGAGATTCAACTAGCACAGATACGCAGTATTTT. Protein: CAWSVGDSTSTDTQYF.

The gene calls are TRBV18 and TRBJ2-7, with 12 bases identical to TRBD1. CDR3 length equals 15 residues. V shed 3 bases, J shed 4 bases, and the junction held 4 bases outside the gene matches. Germline loops: CDR1 KGHSH, CDR2 LQKENI. Here the CDR3 reads CASSPGTGGMYEQYF. The CDR3 region has the DNA TGTGCCAGCTCACCGGGGACAGGGGGCATGTACGAGCAGTACTTC. The variable domain in full, with the rest retrieved from reference TRBV18 and TRBJ2-7, is NAGVMQNPRHLVRRRGQEARLRCSPMKGHSHVYWYRQLPEEGLKFMVYLQKENIIDESGMPKERFSAEFPKEGPSILRIQQVVRGDSAAYFCASSPGTGGMYEQYFGPGTRLTVT.

This chain links TRBV29-1 with TRBJ2-7; D possibly uses TRBD1 or TRBD2 (5 bases each). The V and J ends lost 6 bases and 5 bases respectively, with 11 bases between them. Germline loops: CDR1 SQVTM, CDR2 ANQGSEA. This CDR3 comprises 11 residues. This chain's CDR3 is CSVGVLDEQYF. The CDR3 region has the DNA TGCAGCGTGGGGGTCCTGGACGAGCAGTACTTC.

The CDR3 DNA sequence: TGTGCCAGCCCATCGGTCCGGGGGATAGCCTCTGGAAACACCATATATTTT. Translated: CASPSVRGIASGNTIYF. The J gene is TRBJ1-3, the V gene TRBV2; tentatively, D is TRBD1 (5 bases). V was shortened by 8 bases and J by 0 bases, with 20 bases between the two germline ends. This CDR3 is built from 17 residues. Germline V lookup: CDR1 SNHLY, CDR2 FYNNEI.

This chain uses TRBV19 with TRBJ1-5; 9 nucleotides agree with TRBD1. Germline CDR1 is LNHDA and CDR2 is SQIVND (reference sequence). V shed 1 base and J 7 bases; nucleotides not matched to a gene: 2. This CDR3 contains 14 residues. The CDR3 sequence is CASSIGQGVQPQHF. For the CDR3, the DNA is TGTGCCAGTAGTATAGGACAGGGGGTCCAGCCCCAGCATTTT. The full variable domain, completed using reference TRBV19 and TRBJ1-5, is DGGITQSPKYLFRKEGQNVTLSCEQNLNHDAMYWYRQDPGQGLRLIYYSQIVNDFQKGDIAEGYSVSREKKESFPLTVTSAQKNPTAFYLCASSIGQGVQPQHFGDGTRLSIL.

The chain links TRBV6-1 to TRBJ1-5, with TRBD1 as a possible D gene (5 bases). Germline lookup yields CDR1 MNHNS and CDR2 SASEGT. V lost 7 bases and J 4 bases, leaving 17 bases between the germline ends. CDR3 length: 15 amino acids. The CDR3 is CASTGGGITNQPQHF. In DNA, the CDR3 is TGTGCCAGCACGGGGGGTGGTATCACTAATCAGCCCCAGCATTTT.